This paragraph reports one TCR beta chain. The target antigen is unknown. This sample is part of a study of cytomegalovirus exposure and HLA in healthy donors. Whole-study findings and limits: CMV serostatus alone was available as immune exposure information.

PCR was performed using 60 Vbeta and 13 Jbeta primers. Method: immunoSEQ multiplex PCR; TCRdb's copy keeps in-frame clones and lacks some. The sample has around 140,000 clones. Sequenced sample: PBMCs. The sequence derives from a male donor in good health and CMV-seronegative.

CDR3 nucleotide sequence: TGTGCCATCAGTGATATAGAAGGCTACGGAGCTAACTATGGCTACACCTTC. It specifies CAISDIEGYGANYGYTF. V gene TRBV10-3 combines with J gene TRBJ1-2, with D uncertain. Deletions cut 3 bases from V and 0 bases from J, with 17 bases between. CDR1 is ENHRY and CDR2 is SYGVKD in the germline V gene. The CDR3 sequence is 17 residues long.